This T cell receptor beta chain originates from a study of T-cell reconstitution after alpha-beta-depleted transplantation in children. V was shortened by 4 bases and J by 4 bases, with 14 bases between the two germline ends. Germline CDR1 is GTSNPN and CDR2 is SVGIG (reference sequence). The CDR3 loop spans 13 amino acids. Remarks on this clonotype: With a much larger clone just one base away, this may be a read error.

Unique molecular identifiers were used to barcode this TCRbeta library. TCRdb fed the PCR reads into MiXCR, producing one record per CDR3 protein. The sample holds 70,000 to 95,000 distinct CDR3 sequences, 12% seen once. This sequence originates from a human donor who donated a stem cell graft to a child with inherited bone marrow failure. This material consisted of PBMCs from the stem cell graft donor, taken from the stem cell graft. This chain links TRBV30 with TRBJ2-7; possibly TRBD2 for D (6 bases). The DNA for the CDR3 is TGTGCCTGGAATGTAGCGGCACGGTACGAGCAGTACTTC. This codes for CAWNVAARYEQYF. The full variable domain, rest sourced from reference TRBV30 and TRBJ2-7, is SQTIHQWPATLVQPVGSPLSLECTVEGTSNPNLYWYRQAAGRGLQLLFYSVGIGQISSEVPQNLSASRPQDRQFILSSKKLLLSDSGFYLCAWNVAARYEQYFGPGTRLTVT.